This section outlines one T cell receptor (beta chain) sequence together with its context. What antigen it recognizes has not been identified. The sample holds no much larger clone one base away, and base qualities are not on file. The sample is drawn from a study of blood T cell repertoires in COVID-19 (dated by TCRdb to about 2020). Background for the entire study: Samples from collaborators originated in the United States, Italy and Spain and spanned both the acute and convalescent phases of COVID-19. The samples were drawn from two sources: the first 160 participants of the ongoing ImmuneRACE study, and 1,000 to 1,500 subjects contributed by 6 global collaborators. The sample metadata nearly always contained a de-identified subject ID, COVID-19 status, age in years and sex. The material from the prospective study consisted of cDNA or gDNA derived from T cells, B-cell-depleted T cells, or PBMCs. The repertoires were released in a freely available public database meant as a resource for research on the immune response to SARS-CoV-2. Where available, HLA class I and class II types were obtained from metadata supplied by the sample provider rather than from assay-based typing. Deeply sampled blood TCRbeta repertoires from subjects exposed to, actively infected with, or recovered from COVID-19 were included in the dataset.

The paper's findings and limits, for the study overall: How much clinical and demographic metadata was included differed by source and by participant, and the metadata was provided uncurated.

The immunoSEQ Assay, a bias-controlled multiplex PCR, was used to amplify TCRbeta CDR3 regions from genomic DNA. On the authors' methods: The number of nucleated cells in each sample was estimated from the amplification of reference gene primers within the assay. To quantify the absolute abundance of each unique TCRbeta CDR3 rearrangement, sequence reads were collapsed and filtered. Productive Simpson clonality was computed per sample as the square root of Simpson's diversity index over productive rearrangements. Imported from immuneACCESS, the table was reduced by TCRdb to in-frame sequences with V and J called. These copies leave out some clones; in studies compared against another copy, an unresolved V gene accounts for under half, and the cause of the remainder is not known. V and J calls plus clone size are reproduced from that table; the DNA served to infer D and trimming. Present in this sample are 100,000 to 150,000 clones, approximately 70% of which were seen just once. Jointly, the top ten make up around 0.9% of the sample.

V lost 5 bases and J lost 2 bases, and the count of bases not matched to a germline gene is 12. Per the germline V gene (reference sequence), SEHNR is the CDR1 and FQNEAQ is the CDR2. Taken from cysteine to phenylalanine, the CDR3 has 17 residues. Here the CDR3 DNA is all that survives: 51 bases in frame from base 1. Whole blood was collected in K2EDTA tubes by collaborating institutions according to the institutions' own protocols. For TCRbeta analysis, collaborators shipped samples in one of three forms: frozen whole blood, isolated PBMCs, or DNA extracted from either of those sample types. The TCR originated in a human donor with acute or convalescent COVID-19. The donor label of this sample is uncertain. The chain joins TRBV7-9 to TRBJ2-3, with 8 bases aligning to TRBD1. The source material was peripheral blood. The nucleotide sequence is given as TGTGCCAGCAGCACCCCCCCCGGGACAGGAATCACAGATACGCAGTATTTT. Its protein reads: CASSTPPGTGITDTQYF.